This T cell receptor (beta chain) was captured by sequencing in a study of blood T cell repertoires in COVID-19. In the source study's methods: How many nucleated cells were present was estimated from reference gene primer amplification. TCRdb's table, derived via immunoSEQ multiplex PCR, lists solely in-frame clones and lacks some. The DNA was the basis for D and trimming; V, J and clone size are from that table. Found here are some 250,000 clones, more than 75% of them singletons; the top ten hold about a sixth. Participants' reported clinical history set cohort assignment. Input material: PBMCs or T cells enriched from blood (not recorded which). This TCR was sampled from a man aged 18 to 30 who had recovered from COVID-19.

DNA for the CDR3: TGTGCCAGCAGTGAAGGGGGGGAGGCCATTCAGTACTTC. Its protein product is CASSEGGEAIQYF. This sequence joins TRBV2 and TRBJ2-4, with D perhaps TRBD2 (6 bases). CDR1 and CDR2 from the germline V gene are SNHLY and FYNNEI. Trimming removed 1 base from V and 9 bases from J, with 10 bases in between. This CDR3 contains 13 residues.